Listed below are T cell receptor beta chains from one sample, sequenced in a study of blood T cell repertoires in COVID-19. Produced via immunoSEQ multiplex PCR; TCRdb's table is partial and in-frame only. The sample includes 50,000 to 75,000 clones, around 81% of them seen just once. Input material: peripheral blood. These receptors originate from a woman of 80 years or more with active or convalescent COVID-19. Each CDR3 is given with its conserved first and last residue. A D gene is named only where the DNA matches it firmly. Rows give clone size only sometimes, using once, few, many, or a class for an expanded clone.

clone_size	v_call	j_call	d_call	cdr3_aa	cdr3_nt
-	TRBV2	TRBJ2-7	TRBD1	CASSGTGGTYEQYF	TGTGCCAGCAGCGGGACAGGAGGCACCTACGAGCAGTACTTC
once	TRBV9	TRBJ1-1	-	CASSPQDTPNTEAFF	TGTGCCAGCAGCCCACAGGACACTCCGAACACTGAAGCTTTCTTT
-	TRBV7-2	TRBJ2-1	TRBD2	CASSLGASGGGSYNEQFF	TGTGCCAGCAGCTTAGGGGCTAGCGGGGGTGGCTCCTACAATGAGCAGTTCTTC
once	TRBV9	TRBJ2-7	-	CASSIGHPSYEQYF	TGTGCCAGCAGCATAGGACACCCATCCTACGAGCAGTACTTC
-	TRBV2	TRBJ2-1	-	CASSRLDPYNEQFF	TGTGCCAGCAGCAGACTAGACCCCTACAATGAGCAGTTCTTC
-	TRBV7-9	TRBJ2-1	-	CAINRDYNEQFF	TGTGCCATCAACAGGGACTACAATGAGCAGTTCTTC
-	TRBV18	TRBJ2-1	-	CASSGPGRGNYNEQFF	TGTGCCAGCTCAGGACCGGGACGGGGGAACTACAATGAGCAGTTCTTC
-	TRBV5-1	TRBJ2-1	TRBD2	CASSPVEAGGLEQFF	TGCGCCAGCAGCCCTGTTGAAGCGGGGGGGCTAGAGCAGTTCTTC
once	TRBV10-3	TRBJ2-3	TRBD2	CAISESLAGGLSTSTDTQYF	TGTGCCATCAGTGAGTCCCTAGCGGGGGGGCTCTCGACTAGCACAGATACGCAGTATTTT
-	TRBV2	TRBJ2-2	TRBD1	CASSETGSTGELFF	TGTGCCAGCAGTGAGACAGGGAGTACCGGGGAGCTGTTTTTT
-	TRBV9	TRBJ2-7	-	CASSVGGTYEQYF	TGTGCCAGCAGCGTAGGCGGAACCTACGAGCAGTACTTC
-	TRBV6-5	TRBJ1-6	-	CASNTGISPLHF	TGTGCCAGTAATACAGGGATCTCACCCCTCCACTTT
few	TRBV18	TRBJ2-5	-	CASSPKAGAQQETQYF	TGTGCCAGCTCACCAAAGGCGGGGGCACAACAAGAGACCCAGTACTTC
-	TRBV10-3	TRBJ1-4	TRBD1	CATSLNRGPNEKLFF	TGTGCCACCTCCCTTAACAGGGGGCCTAATGAAAAACTGTTTTTT
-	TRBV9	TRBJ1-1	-	CASSVSDSPGSTEAFF	TGTGCCAGCAGCGTTTCTGACTCCCCGGGGAGCACTGAAGCTTTCTTT
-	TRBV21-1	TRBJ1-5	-	CASSREGQAVFPNQPQHF	TGTGCCAGCAGCCGAGAGGGACAGGCGGTCTTCCCAAATCAGCCCCAGCATTTT
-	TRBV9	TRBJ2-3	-	CASSVVEWGGPSTDTQYF	TGTGCCAGCAGCGTAGTGGAGTGGGGGGGGCCCAGCACAGATACGCAGTATTTT
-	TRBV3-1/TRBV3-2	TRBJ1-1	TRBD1	CASSLNQGAALKAEAFF	TGTGCCAGCAGTCTTAATCAGGGGGCGGCGTTGAAGGCTGAAGCTTTCTTT
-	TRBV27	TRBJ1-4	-	CASSYQGRFEKLFF	TGTGCCAGCAGTTACCAGGGGCGATTTGAAAAACTGTTTTTT
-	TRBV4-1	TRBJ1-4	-	CASSQENRQIAEWTNEKLFF	TGCGCCAGCAGCCAAGAGAATAGACAGATCGCGGAGTGGACTAATGAAAAACTGTTTTTT
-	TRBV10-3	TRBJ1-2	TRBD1	CAISESDRAGGYTF	TGTGCCATCAGTGAGTCCGACAGGGCTGGGGGCTACACCTTC
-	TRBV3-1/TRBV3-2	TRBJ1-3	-	CASSPSQSSGNTIYF	TGTGCCAGCAGCCCATCACAGTCCTCTGGAAACACCATATATTTT
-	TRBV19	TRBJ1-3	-	CASSIDAANSGNTIYF	TGTGCCAGTAGTATAGATGCGGCAAACTCTGGAAACACCATATATTTT
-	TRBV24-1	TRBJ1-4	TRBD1	CATSPGTGNEKLFF	TGTGCCACCTCACCCGGGACAGGGAATGAAAAACTGTTTTTT
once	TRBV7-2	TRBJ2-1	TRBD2	CASSATSGGLSYNEQFF	TGTGCCAGCAGCGCTACTAGCGGGGGTCTCTCCTACAATGAGCAGTTCTTC
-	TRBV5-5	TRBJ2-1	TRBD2	CASSLVISGVEQFF	TGTGCCAGCAGCTTGGTTATTAGCGGGGTTGAGCAGTTCTTC
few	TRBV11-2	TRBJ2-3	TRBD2	CASSLERGGLNTQYF	TGTGCCAGCAGCTTAGAGCGGGGGGGTCTGAATACGCAGTATTTT
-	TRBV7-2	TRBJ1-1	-	CASSIYRNTEAFF	TGTGCCAGCAGCATCTACAGGAACACTGAAGCTTTCTTT
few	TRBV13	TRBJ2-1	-	CASSPRTTYNEQFF	TGTGCCAGCAGCCCGCGGACAACATACAATGAGCAGTTCTTC
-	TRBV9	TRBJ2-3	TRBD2	CASSVVLAGDRTDTQYF	TGTGCCAGCAGCGTAGTACTAGCGGGGGATCGCACAGATACGCAGTATTTT
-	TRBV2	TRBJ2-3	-	CASRDSYTDTQYF	TGTGCCAGCAGGGACTCGTACACAGATACGCAGTATTTT
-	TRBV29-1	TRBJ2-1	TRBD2	CSVEGLLTSGGNEQFF	TGCAGCGTTGAAGGCCTATTGACTAGCGGGGGTAATGAGCAGTTCTTC
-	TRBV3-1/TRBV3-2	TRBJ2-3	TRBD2	CASSQERRGVPDTQYF	TGTGCCAGCAGCCAAGAGAGGCGGGGGGTCCCAGATACGCAGTATTTT
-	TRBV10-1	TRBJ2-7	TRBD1	CASTTGTGFEYF	TGCGCCAGCACAACCGGGACAGGGTTTGAGTACTTC
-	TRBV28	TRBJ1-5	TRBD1	CASLRQGEQPQHF	TGTGCCAGTCTTCGACAGGGGGAACAGCCCCAGCATTTT
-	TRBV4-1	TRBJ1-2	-	CASSGGVYGYTF	TGCGCCAGCAGCGGAGGCGTCTATGGCTACACCTTC
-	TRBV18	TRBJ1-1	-	CASSPPLQVNTEAFF	TGTGCCAGCTCACCACCGCTACAGGTGAACACTGAAGCTTTCTTT
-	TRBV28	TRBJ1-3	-	CASSFLRGADTIYF	TGTGCCAGCAGTTTTTTGCGGGGGGCGGACACCATATATTTT
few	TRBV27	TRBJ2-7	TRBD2	CASSLRLAGGLQVAEQYF	TGTGCCAGCAGTTTACGGTTGGCGGGGGGGCTTCAGGTCGCCGAGCAGTACTTC
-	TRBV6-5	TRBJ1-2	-	CASTHANYGYTF	TGTGCCAGCACCCATGCTAACTATGGCTACACCTTC
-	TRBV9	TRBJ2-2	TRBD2	CASSDRRLAGGPYTGELFF	TGTGCCAGCAGCGATCGGCGACTAGCGGGGGGTCCATACACCGGGGAGCTGTTTTTT
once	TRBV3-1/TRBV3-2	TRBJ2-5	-	CASSQAGSPGTQYF	TGTGCCAGCAGCCAAGCCGGGTCACCTGGGACCCAGTACTTC
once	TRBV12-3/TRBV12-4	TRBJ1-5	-	CASTSSDQPQHF	TGTGCCAGCACCTCGTCGGATCAGCCCCAGCATTTT
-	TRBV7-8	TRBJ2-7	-	CASSVYGQPETYEQYF	TGTGCCAGCAGCGTATACGGACAACCAGAAACCTACGAGCAGTACTTC
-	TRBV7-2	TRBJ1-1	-	CASSLGSGGTEAFF	TGTGCCAGCAGCTTAGGGTCGGGGGGTACTGAAGCTTTCTTT
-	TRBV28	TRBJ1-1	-	CASSFLDRGAFF	TGTGCCAGCAGTTTCTTGGACAGAGGAGCTTTCTTT
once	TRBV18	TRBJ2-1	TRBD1	CASSPRTGEGEQFF	TGTGCCAGCTCACCAAGAACAGGGGAAGGGGAGCAGTTCTTC
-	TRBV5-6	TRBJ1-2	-	CASSAPGNYGYTF	TGTGCCAGCAGCGCGCCGGGAAACTATGGCTACACCTTC
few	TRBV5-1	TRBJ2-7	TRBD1	CASSLRTGDIYEQYF	TGCGCCAGCAGCTTACGGACAGGGGACATCTACGAGCAGTACTTC
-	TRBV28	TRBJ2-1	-	CAIQRDTAYNEQFF	TGTGCCATCCAGCGGGACACCGCCTACAATGAGCAGTTCTTC
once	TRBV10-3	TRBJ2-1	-	CATASLADEQFF	TGTGCCACTGCGAGTTTGGCGGATGAGCAGTTCTTC
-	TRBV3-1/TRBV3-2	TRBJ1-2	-	CVSAGLGGYTF	TGTGTCAGCGCCGGGTTAGGTGGCTACACCTTC
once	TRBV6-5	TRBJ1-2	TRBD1	CASSYSIMGQGSGYTF	TGTGCCAGCAGTTACTCGATAATGGGACAGGGTAGCGGCTACACCTTC
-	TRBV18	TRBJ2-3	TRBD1	CASSWTGVTDTQYF	TGTGCCAGCTCATGGACAGGGGTCACAGATACGCAGTATTTT
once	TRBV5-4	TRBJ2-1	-	CASSLEGDEQFF	TGTGCCAGCAGCTTGGAGGGAGATGAGCAGTTCTTC
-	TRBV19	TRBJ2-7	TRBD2	CASGTSGGNEQYF	TGTGCCAGTGGGACTAGCGGGGGAAACGAGCAGTACTTC
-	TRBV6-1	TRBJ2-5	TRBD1	CASSEVQGVRETQYF	TGTGCCAGCAGTGAAGTTCAGGGGGTGCGAGAGACCCAGTACTTC
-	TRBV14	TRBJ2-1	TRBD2	CASRRLAGGDNEQFF	TGTGCCAGCAGGAGACTAGCGGGGGGGGACAATGAGCAGTTCTTC
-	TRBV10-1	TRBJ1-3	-	CASNSPKTGAGNTIYF	TGCGCCAGCAATAGTCCGAAGACAGGAGCTGGAAACACCATATATTTT
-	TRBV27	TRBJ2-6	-	CASSRAGANVLTF	TGTGCCAGCAGCCGCGCTGGGGCCAACGTCCTGACTTTC